Listed here are 11 T cell receptor beta chains from one sample, sequenced in a study of OX40 agonist ivuxolimab in advanced cancers. The repertoire was sequenced with immunoSEQ multiplex PCR; TCRdb's copy has only in-frame clones and lacks some. This table holds more than 70,000 clones, approximately 80% found once. The sample was CD4+ or CD8+ T cells sorted from blood, taken in a trial of the OX40 agonist ivuxolimab. These receptors all stem from an adult with an advanced solid tumor such as melanoma, head and neck, liver or kidney cancer.

As concerns this clone: The sample has other DNA sequences that encode this CDR3 too. The rearrangement uses TRBV30 and TRBJ2-7; 9 bases line up with TRBD2. Per germline, CDR1 GTSNPN and CDR2 SVGIG (reference sequence). The V and J ends lost 4 bases and 2 bases, in that order; junction bases with no gene match: 0. The CDR3 extends over 12 amino acids. CDR3 sequence (DNA): TGTGCCTGGACTAGCGGGACCTACGAGCAGTACTTC. Protein: CAWTSGTYEQYF.

The chain couples TRBV6-1 to TRBJ1-1; 7 bases are a match to TRBD1. Germline trimming cut 8 bases from V and 4 bases from J; bases unmatched to any gene: 4. CDR1 MNHNS and CDR2 SASEGT come from the germline V gene. This CDR3 spans 12 amino acids. The CDR3 loop reads CASDRVATEAFF. The CDR3 DNA is TGTGCCAGCGACAGGGTCGCCACTGAAGCTTTCTTT.

This chain joins TRBV5-1 and TRBJ2-7; 9 bases agree with TRBD1. CDR3 length equals 15 residues. V lost 3 bases to trimming and J lost 2 bases; unmatched junction nucleotides: 6. Germline V gives CDR1 SGHRS, CDR2 YFSETQ. The CDR3 sequence is CASSSRQGGTYEQYF. The CDR3 bases are TGCGCCAGCAGCTCCAGACAGGGGGGGACCTACGAGCAGTACTTC.

In its sample, this clone was seen a few times. The chain combines TRBV5-1 with TRBJ1-6; TRBD1 might be the D (6 bases). The V gene's germline CDR1 is SGHRS and CDR2 YFSETQ. The CDR3 consists of 15 residues. Trimming pared 2 bases from V and 7 bases from J, leaving 13 bases between. CDR3 nucleotide sequence: TGCGCCAGCAGCTTTTCCGCAGGGGTAAATTCACCCCTCCACTTT. Protein sequence: CASSFSAGVNSPLHF.

V is TRBV28 and J is TRBJ2-2, with 9 bases matching TRBD2. The CDR3 consists of 15 residues. Per germline, CDR1 MDHEN and CDR2 SYDVKM. Trimming removed 3 bases from V and 6 bases from J; junction bases left unmatched: 5. The CDR3, as DNA: TGTGCCAGCAGTTTTTACCCTAGCGGGGCCGGGGAGCTGTTTTTT. Residues: CASSFYPSGAGELFF.

The V and J genes are TRBV5-5 and TRBJ2-1, with TRBD1 as a possible D gene (7 bases). The CDR3 has 15 residues. The germline V and J ends were trimmed by 4 bases and 14 bases, with 25 bases remaining between them. Germline CDR1 and CDR2: SGHKS and YYEKEE (reference sequence). The CDR3 region has the DNA TGTGCCAGCAGCCCGTTAGGGGAGGAAACAGGGGACAAGTTCTTC. Translated, it gives CASSPLGEETGDKFF.

V and J are TRBV11-2 and TRBJ1-2, with a tentative D call TRBD1 (6 bases). The length of the CDR3 is 13 residues. The germline V and J ends were trimmed by 3 bases and 7 bases, with 12 bases remaining between them. Looked up from germline, CDR1 is SGHAT and CDR2 is FQNNGV. The CDR3 region is CASSFSGVVGYTF. The CDR3 DNA reads as TGTGCCAGCAGCTTTTCAGGGGTGGTTGGCTACACCTTC.

The V gene is TRBV6-5, the J gene TRBJ1-1; the D gene is possibly TRBD1 (5 bases). Per the germline V gene, CDR1 is MNHEY and CDR2 is SVGAGI. The CDR3 has 14 residues. V was pared by 7 bases and J by 3 bases, with 15 bases between. DNA of the CDR3: TGTGCCAGCATCGTGGGACGGGGCTACACTGAAGCTTTCTTT. As protein: CASIVGRGYTEAFF.

J is TRBJ2-4 and V is TRBV19, with D uncertain. Trimming stripped 3 bases from V and 1 base from J, with 10 bases between. Germline-derived CDR1 and CDR2 are LNHDA and SQIVND (reference sequence). The CDR3 sequence is 15 residues long. The CDR3 DNA follows: TGTGCCAGTAGTATGGCCCATGGGGCCAAAAACATTCAGTACTTC. Protein: CASSMAHGAKNIQYF.

The chain couples TRBV19 to TRBJ1-1; D possibly corresponds to TRBD1 (6 bases). CDR3 length equals 14 residues. CDR1 LNHDA and CDR2 SQIVND come from the germline V gene (reference sequence). The V end was cut by 2 bases, the J end by 4 bases, with 11 bases between. The CDR3 loop reads CASSISGGSTEAFF. The CDR3 region has the DNA TGTGCCAGTAGTATATCTGGGGGCTCCACTGAAGCTTTCTTT.

The CDR3 loop reads CASREGSAGYNEQFF. CDR3 coding DNA: TGTGCCAGCAGAGAGGGATCTGCGGGTTACAATGAGCAGTTCTTC. This chain uses TRBV6-6 with TRBJ2-1, with D perhaps matching TRBD2 (5 bases). The CDR3 length is 15 residues. Trimming pared 6 bases from V and 4 bases from J, leaving 16 bases between. Germline CDR1 and CDR2: MNHNY and SVGAGI (reference sequence).